This T cell receptor beta chain was recovered during a study of blood T cell repertoires in COVID-19. Whole-study context: The samples span acute and convalescent COVID-19 from the United States, Italy and Spain. Nucleic acid was either cDNA or gDNA, and it came from T cells, B-cell-depleted T cells, or PBMCs.

This clone was seen more than once but under ten times. V was shortened by 3 bases and J by 2 bases, with 8 bases between the two germline ends. Germline CDR1 is SGHAT and CDR2 is FQDESV (reference sequence). The length of the CDR3 is 13 residues. Original data processing: Using reference gene primer amplification, nucleated cell counts were estimated. The data were produced by immunoSEQ multiplex PCR, yet TCRdb's version contains in-frame clones alone and is incomplete. The V and J calls and clone size were taken over from that table, and D and trimming were inferred from the DNA. The sample holds approximately 280,000 clones, roughly 90% seen once.

The sample taken for sequencing was peripheral blood. The chain is built from TRBV11-1 and TRBJ2-7; TRBD1 might be the D (6 bases). This TCR was recovered from a man aged 35-49 years with acute or convalescent COVID-19. The CDR3 is CASSFGTTYEQYF. The CDR3 region has the DNA TGTGCCAGCAGCTTCGGGACAACCTACGAGCAGTACTTC.